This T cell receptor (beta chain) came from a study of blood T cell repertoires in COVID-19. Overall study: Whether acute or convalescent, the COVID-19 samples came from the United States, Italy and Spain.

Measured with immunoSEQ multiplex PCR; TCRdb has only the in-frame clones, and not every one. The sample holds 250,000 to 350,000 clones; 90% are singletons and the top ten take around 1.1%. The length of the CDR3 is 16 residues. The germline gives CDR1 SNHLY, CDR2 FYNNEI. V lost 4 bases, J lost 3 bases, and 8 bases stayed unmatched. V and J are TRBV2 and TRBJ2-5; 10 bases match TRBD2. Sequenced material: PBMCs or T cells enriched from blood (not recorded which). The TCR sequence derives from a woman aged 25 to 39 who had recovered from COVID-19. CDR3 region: CASSAQVAGGKETQYF. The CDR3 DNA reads TGTGCCAGCAGTGCCCAGGTAGCGGGAGGTAAAGAGACCCAGTACTTC. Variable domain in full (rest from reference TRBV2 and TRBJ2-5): EPEVTQTPSHQVTQMGQEVILRCVPISNHLYFYWYRQILGQKVEFLVSFYNNEISEKSEIFDDQFSVERPDGSNFTLKIRSTKLEDSAMYFCASSAQVAGGKETQYFGPGTRLLVL.